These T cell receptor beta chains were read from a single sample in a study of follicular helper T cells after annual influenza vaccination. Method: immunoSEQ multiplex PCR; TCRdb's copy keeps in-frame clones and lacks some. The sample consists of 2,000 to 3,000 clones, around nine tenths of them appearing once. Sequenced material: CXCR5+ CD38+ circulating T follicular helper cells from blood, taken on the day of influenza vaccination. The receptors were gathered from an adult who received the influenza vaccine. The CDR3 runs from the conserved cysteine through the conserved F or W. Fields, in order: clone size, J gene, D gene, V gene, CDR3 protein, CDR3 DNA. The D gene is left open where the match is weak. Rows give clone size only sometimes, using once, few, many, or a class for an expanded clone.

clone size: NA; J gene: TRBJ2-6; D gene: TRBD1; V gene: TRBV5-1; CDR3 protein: CASSRTGNSGANVLTF; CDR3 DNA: TGCGCCAGCAGCAGGACAGGAAACTCTGGGGCCAACGTCCTGACTTTC
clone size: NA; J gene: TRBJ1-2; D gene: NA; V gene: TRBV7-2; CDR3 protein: CASSAGLGYGYTF; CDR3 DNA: TGTGCCAGCAGCGCGGGACTGGGCTATGGCTACACCTTC
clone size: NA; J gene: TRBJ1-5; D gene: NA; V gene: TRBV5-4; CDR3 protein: CASSLDSGSPQHF; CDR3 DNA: TGTGCCAGCAGCTTGGACAGTGGATCGCCCCAGCATTTT
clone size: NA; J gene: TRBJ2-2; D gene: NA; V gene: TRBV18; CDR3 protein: CASPPPFSGWSGELFF; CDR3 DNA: TGTGCCAGCCCACCACCGTTCTCAGGATGGTCCGGGGAGCTGTTTTTT
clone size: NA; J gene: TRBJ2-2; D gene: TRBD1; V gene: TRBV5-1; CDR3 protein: CASTSGTGLNTGELFF; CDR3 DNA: TGCGCCAGCACTTCCGGGACAGGGTTGAACACCGGGGAGCTGTTTTTT
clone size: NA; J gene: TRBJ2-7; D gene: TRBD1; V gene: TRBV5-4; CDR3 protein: CASSLNFRDRGHEQYF; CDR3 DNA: TGTGCCAGCAGCCTTAACTTCCGGGACAGGGGGCACGAGCAGTACTTC
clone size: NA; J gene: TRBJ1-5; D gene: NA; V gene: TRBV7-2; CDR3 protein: CASSFHRGGVNQPQHF; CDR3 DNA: TGTGCCAGCAGCTTCCATAGGGGGGGGGTCAATCAGCCCCAGCATTTT
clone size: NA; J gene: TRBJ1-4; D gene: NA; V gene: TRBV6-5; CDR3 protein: CASRKREKLFF; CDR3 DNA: TGTGCCAGCAGGAAGAGGGAAAAACTGTTTTTT
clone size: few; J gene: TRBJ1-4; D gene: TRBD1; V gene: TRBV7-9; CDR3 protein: CASSLEGQGTEKLFF; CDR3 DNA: TGTGCCAGCAGCTTAGAGGGACAGGGAACTGAAAAACTGTTTTTT
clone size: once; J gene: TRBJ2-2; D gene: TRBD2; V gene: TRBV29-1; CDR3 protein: CSVSSGRTGTGELFF; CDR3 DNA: TGCAGCGTTTCTAGCGGGAGAACGGGCACCGGGGAGCTGTTTTTT
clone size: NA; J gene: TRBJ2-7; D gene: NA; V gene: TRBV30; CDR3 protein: CAWSYDRPEKDYEQYF; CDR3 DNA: TGTGCCTGGAGTTATGACAGGCCGGAGAAAGACTACGAGCAGTACTTC
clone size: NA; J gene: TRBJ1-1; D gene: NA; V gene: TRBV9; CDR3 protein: CASSVGGIGAEAFF; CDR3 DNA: TGTGCCAGCAGCGTAGGCGGGATTGGGGCTGAAGCTTTCTTT
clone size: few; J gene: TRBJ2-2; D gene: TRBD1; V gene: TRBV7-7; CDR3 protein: CASSSGTGNTGELFF; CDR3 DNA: TGTGCTAGCAGCTCCGGGACAGGGAACACCGGGGAGCTGTTTTTT
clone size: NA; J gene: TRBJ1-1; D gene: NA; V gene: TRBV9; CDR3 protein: CASSVASVTGSTEAFF; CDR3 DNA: TGTGCCAGCAGCGTAGCTTCCGTTACAGGCTCCACTGAAGCTTTCTTT
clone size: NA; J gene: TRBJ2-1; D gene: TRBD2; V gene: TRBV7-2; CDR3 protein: CASSSGRGVSLNEQFF; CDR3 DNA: TGTGCCAGCAGCTCCGGACGGGGGGTCTCGCTCAATGAGCAGTTCTTC
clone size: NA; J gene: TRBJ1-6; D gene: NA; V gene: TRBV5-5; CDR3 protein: CASSSPGHLNFWGNSPLHF; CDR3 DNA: TGTGCCAGCAGCAGTCCGGGACATCTAAATTTCTGGGGAAATTCACCCCTCCACTTT
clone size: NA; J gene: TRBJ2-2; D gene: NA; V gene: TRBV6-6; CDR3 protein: CASNSRTENTGELFF; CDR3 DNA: TGTGCCAGTAATTCCCGGACAGAGAACACCGGGGAGCTGTTTTTT
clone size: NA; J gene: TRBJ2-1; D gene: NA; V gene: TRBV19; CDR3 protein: CASSMPLENEQFF; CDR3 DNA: TGTGCCAGTAGTATGCCTCTTGAGAATGAGCAGTTCTTC
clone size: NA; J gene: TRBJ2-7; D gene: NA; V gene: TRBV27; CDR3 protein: CASSFSLSSYEQYF; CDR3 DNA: TGTGCCAGCAGTTTCTCGTTGAGCTCCTACGAGCAGTACTTC
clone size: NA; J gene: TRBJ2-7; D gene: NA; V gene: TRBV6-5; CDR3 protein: CASTQNWQQYF; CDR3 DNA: TGTGCCAGCACTCAAAATTGGCAGCAGTACTTC
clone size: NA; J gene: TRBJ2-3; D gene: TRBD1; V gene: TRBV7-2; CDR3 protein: CASSSRTGGLTDTQYF; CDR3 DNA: TGTGCCAGCAGCTCCCGGACAGGGGGCCTCACAGATACGCAGTATTTT
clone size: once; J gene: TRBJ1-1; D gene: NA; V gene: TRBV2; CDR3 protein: CASSGGQAAVDTEAFF; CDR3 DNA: TGTGCCAGCAGTGGGGGGCAGGCAGCAGTAGACACTGAAGCTTTCTTT
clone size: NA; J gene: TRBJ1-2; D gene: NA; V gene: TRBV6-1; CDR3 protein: CASSEVGTGQSYGYTF; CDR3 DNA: TGTGCCAGCAGTGAAGTGGGAACAGGGCAGAGCTATGGCTACACCTTC
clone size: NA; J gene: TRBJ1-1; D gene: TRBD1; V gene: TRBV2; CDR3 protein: CASNSQGVEAFF; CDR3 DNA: TGTGCCAGCAATTCCCAGGGGGTTGAAGCTTTCTTT
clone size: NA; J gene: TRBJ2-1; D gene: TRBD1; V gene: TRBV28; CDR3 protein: CASSRGTGIYNEQFF; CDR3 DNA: TGTGCCAGCAGTAGAGGGACAGGGATCTACAATGAGCAGTTCTTC
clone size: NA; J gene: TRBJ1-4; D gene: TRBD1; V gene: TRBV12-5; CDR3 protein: CASGLDDRVDEKLFF; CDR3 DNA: TGTGCTAGTGGTTTGGACGACAGGGTAGATGAAAAACTGTTTTTT
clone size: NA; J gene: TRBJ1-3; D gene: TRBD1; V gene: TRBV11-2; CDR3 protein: CASSLSTGYGNTIYF; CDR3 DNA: TGTGCCAGCAGCTTATCGACAGGGTACGGAAACACCATATATTTT
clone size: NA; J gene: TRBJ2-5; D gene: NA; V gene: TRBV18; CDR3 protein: CASSPGQLETQYF; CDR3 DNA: TGTGCCAGCTCACCGGGGCAGTTAGAGACCCAGTACTTC
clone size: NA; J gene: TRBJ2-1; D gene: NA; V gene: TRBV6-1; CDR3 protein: CASPPPVKSYNEQFF; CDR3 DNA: TGTGCCAGCCCCCCCCCGGTAAAATCCTACAATGAGCAGTTCTTC
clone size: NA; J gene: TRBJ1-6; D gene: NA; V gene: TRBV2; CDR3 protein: CASKQGSQNSPLHF; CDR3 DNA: TGTGCCAGCAAGCAGGGGTCGCAGAATTCACCCCTCCACTTT
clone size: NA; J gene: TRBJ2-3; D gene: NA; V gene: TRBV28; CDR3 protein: CASSPGAEFTDTQYF; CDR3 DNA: TGTGCCAGCAGCCCCGGAGCAGAATTCACAGATACGCAGTATTTT
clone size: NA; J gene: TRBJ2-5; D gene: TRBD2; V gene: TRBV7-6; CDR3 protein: CASSPRTSGGPQETQYF; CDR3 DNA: TGTGCCAGCAGCCCCCGAACTAGCGGGGGGCCACAAGAGACCCAGTACTTC
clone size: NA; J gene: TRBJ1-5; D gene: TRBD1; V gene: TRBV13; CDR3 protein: CASSLVGTVLLRPQHF; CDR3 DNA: TGTGCCAGCAGCTTAGTAGGGACAGTTCTTTTGAGGCCCCAGCATTTT
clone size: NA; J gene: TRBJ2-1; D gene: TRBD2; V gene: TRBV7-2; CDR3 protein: CASSPPGLAGGHEQFF; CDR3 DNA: TGTGCCAGCAGCCCACCGGGACTAGCGGGAGGGCATGAGCAGTTCTTC
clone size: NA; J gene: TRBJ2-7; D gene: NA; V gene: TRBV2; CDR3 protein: CASLTGAASSYEQYF; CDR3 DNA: TGTGCCAGCCTAACAGGTGCGGCCAGCTCCTACGAGCAGTACTTC
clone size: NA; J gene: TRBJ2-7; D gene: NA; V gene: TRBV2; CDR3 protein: CASNHRVGEQYF; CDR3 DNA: TGTGCCAGTAACCACAGGGTGGGCGAGCAGTACTTC
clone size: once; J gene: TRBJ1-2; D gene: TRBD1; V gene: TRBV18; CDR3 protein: CASSVDRDYGYTF; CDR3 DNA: TGTGCCAGCTCAGTCGACAGGGACTATGGCTACACCTTC
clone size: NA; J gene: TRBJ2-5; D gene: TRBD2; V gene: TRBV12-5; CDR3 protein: CASATPGTTTDKTSGRGETQYF; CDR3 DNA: TGTGCTAGTGCCACTCCCGGGACTACCACCGATAAAACCAGCGGGAGAGGGGAGACCCAGTACTTC
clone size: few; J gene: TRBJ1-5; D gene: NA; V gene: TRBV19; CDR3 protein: CASSIGSRDQQPQHF; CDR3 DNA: TGTGCCAGTAGTATTGGAAGCAGGGATCAGCAGCCCCAGCATTTT
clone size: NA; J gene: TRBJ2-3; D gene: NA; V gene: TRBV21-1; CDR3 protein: CASSTGTDTQYF; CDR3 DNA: TGTGCCAGCAGCACTGGCACAGATACGCAGTATTTT
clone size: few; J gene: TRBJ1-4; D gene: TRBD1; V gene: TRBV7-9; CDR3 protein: CASSPIQGWVNEKLFF; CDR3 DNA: TGTGCCAGCAGCCCCATACAGGGGTGGGTTAATGAAAAACTGTTTTTT
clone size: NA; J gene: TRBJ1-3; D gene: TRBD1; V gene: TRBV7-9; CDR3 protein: CASSLWTGVSGNTIYF; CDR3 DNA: TGTGCCAGCAGCCTTTGGACAGGGGTCTCTGGAAACACCATATATTTT
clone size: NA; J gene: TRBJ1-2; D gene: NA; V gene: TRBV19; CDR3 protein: CASSIARLGGYTF; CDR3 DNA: TGTGCCAGTAGTATTGCGAGACTCGGCGGCTACACCTTC
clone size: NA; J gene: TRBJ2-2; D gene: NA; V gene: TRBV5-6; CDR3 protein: CASSPPSSGGELFF; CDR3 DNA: TGTGCCAGCAGCCCACCGTCGTCAGGCGGGGAGCTGTTTTTT
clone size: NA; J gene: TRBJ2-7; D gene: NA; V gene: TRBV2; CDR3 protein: CASTSQTGLVLYEQYF; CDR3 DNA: TGTGCCAGCACTTCTCAAACGGGACTCGTCCTTTACGAGCAGTACTTC
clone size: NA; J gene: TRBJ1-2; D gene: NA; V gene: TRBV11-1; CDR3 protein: CASSLQGTAGYTF; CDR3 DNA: TGTGCCAGCAGCCTACAGGGTACGGCGGGCTACACCTTC
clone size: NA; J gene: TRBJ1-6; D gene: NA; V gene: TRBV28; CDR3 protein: CASSLFGVGSPLHF; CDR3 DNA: TGTGCCAGCAGTTTATTCGGGGTAGGGTCACCCCTCCACTTT